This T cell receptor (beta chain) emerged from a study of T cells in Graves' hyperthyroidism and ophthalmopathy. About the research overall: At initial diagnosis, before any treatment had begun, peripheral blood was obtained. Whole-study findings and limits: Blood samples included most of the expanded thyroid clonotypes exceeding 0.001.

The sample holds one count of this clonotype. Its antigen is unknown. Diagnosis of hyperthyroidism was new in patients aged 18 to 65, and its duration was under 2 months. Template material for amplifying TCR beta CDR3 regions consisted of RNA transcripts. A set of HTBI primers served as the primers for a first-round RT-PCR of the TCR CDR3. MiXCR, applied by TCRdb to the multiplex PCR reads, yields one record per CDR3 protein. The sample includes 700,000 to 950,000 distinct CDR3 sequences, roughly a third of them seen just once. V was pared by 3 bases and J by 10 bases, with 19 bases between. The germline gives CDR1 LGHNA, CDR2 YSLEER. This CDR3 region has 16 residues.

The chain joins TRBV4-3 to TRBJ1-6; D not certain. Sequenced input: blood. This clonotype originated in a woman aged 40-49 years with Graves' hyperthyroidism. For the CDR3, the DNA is TGCGCCAGCAGCCAGGCCCCGGGAGTTATGGCCTCACCCCTCCACTTT. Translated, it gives CASSQAPGVMASPLHF.